This T cell receptor beta chain was retrieved from a study of control samples from healthy donors and cancer patients. The method was immunoSEQ multiplex PCR; TCRdb's version includes in-frame clones alone and lacks a portion of them. The sample holds approximately 150,000 clones, 80% to 95% seen once. CDR3 size: 14 residues. With 6 bases clipped from V and 8 bases from J, the junction kept 9 bases outside the gene matches. Germline CDR1 and CDR2: SGHDN and FVKESK. Sequencing was performed on blood. The sequence was obtained from a young man in good health. The chain employs TRBV14 and TRBJ1-2; 10 bases agree with TRBD1. Written as DNA, the CDR3 is TGTGCCAGCAGTGCAGACAGGGGGCAGAAGGGCTACACCTTC. It is translated as CASSADRGQKGYTF.